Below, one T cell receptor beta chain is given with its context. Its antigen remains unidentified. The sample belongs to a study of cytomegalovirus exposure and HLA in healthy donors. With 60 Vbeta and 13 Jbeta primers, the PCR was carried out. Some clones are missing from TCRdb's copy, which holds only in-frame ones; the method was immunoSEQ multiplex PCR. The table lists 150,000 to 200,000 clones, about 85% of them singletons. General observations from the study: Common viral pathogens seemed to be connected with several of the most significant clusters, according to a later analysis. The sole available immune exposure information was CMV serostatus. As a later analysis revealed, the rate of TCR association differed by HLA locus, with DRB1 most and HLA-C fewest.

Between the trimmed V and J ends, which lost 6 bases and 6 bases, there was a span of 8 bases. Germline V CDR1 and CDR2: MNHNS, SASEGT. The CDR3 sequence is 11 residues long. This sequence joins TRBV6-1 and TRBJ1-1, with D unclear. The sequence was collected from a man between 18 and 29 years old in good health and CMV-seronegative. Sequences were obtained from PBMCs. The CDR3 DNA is TGTGCCAGCAGGACTGGGTCTGAAGCTTTCTTT. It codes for CASRTGSEAFF.